This is a list of T cell receptor beta chains from one sample in a study of shared clonotypes between healthy human individuals. Some clones are missing from TCRdb's copy, which holds only in-frame ones; the method was immunoSEQ multiplex PCR. The sample shows around 2.1 million clones, roughly 91% of them seen only once. Sequenced material: naive CD8+ T cells from PBMCs. The receptors originated from a man aged 18 to 29 in good health. Some clones in this sample may be carry-over from other donors' samples. Both conserved end residues are part of each CDR3. D genes are given only for firm matches. The size field is filled for only some rows; it gives once, few, many or a size class.

TRBV27	NA	NA	TRBJ1-1	TGTGCCAGCAGTTCCGGGGGGCGTCGCACTGAAGCTTTCTTT	CASSSGGRRTEAFF
TRBV11-2	NA	TRBD1	TRBJ1-1	TGTGCCAGCAGCTTATGGGACAGGGGGCGGCACACTGAAGCTTTCTTT	CASSLWDRGRHTEAFF
TRBV7-9	NA	NA	TRBJ1-5	TGTGCCAGCAGCCCCGGGCCCTGGCCCAATCAGCCCCAGCATTTT	CASSPGPWPNQPQHF
TRBV6-5	NA	TRBD2	TRBJ2-5	TGTGCCAGCAGTTACGCGTCGGGAGGCGAGACCCAGTACTTC	CASSYASGGETQYF
TRBV15	NA	TRBD1	TRBJ1-5	TGTGCCACCAGCAAGGGCAGGGGGAAGCCCCAGCATTTT	CATSKGRGKPQHF
TRBV2	NA	TRBD2	TRBJ2-1	TGTGCCAGCAGTGAAGAGGGACTAGCGGGAGAAGGGACCTACAATGAGCAGTTCTTC	CASSEEGLAGEGTYNEQFF
TRBV28	once	TRBD1	TRBJ2-1	TGTGCCAGCAGTTTAGCCGACAGGGGGCAGGGTGAGCAGTTCTTC	CASSLADRGQGEQFF
TRBV28	NA	NA	TRBJ1-1	TGTGCCAGCAGCCCGAGCAGGAGGGGCCGGGGTGAAGCTTTCTTT	CASSPSRRGRGEAFF
TRBV7-9	NA	NA	TRBJ2-2	TGTGCCAGCAGCCTAAGGATGGGTGGAAGTGATCCCGGGGAGCTGTTTTTT	CASSLRMGGSDPGELFF
TRBV28	NA	NA	TRBJ1-1	TGTGCCACCAGGGCCCTGGCGACAGAGAACACTGAAGCTTTCTTT	CATRALATENTEAFF
TRBV5-1	NA	NA	TRBJ2-5	TGCGCCAGCAGCCCAACTTTAGAGACCCAGTACTTC	CASSPTLETQYF
TRBV6-1	NA	NA	TRBJ1-5	TGTGCCAGCAGTGATGGTATGACAGGCAGTGGTGGCAATCAGCCCCAGCATTTT	CASSDGMTGSGGNQPQHF
TRBV9	once	TRBD2	TRBJ2-7	TGTGCCAGCAGCGACGCTGGGGCTAGCGGTTCCTACGAGCAGTACTTC	CASSDAGASGSYEQYF
TRBV27	NA	NA	TRBJ2-6	TGTGCCAGTAGCCCCGGGAGCTCTGGGGCCAACGTCCTGACTTTC	CASSPGSSGANVLTF
TRBV13	once	NA	TRBJ2-2	TGTGCCAGCAGCCCACGCCTCGGGGACGGAGAGAACACCGGGGAGCTGTTTTTT	CASSPRLGDGENTGELFF
TRBV6-4	NA	NA	TRBJ2-2	TGTGCCAGCAGTGACAGGGGTCGGACCGGGGAGCTGTTTTTT	CASSDRGRTGELFF
TRBV5-1	NA	NA	TRBJ1-1	TGCGCCAGCAGCTTGGTTCTGGGCGCTGAAGCTTTCTTT	CASSLVLGAEAFF
TRBV10-3	NA	NA	TRBJ1-5	TGTGCCATCAGTGAGGGTGGGCGCAATCAGCCCCAGCATTTT	CAISEGGRNQPQHF
TRBV15	NA	TRBD2	TRBJ2-3	TGTGCCACCAGCAGAGCCCGCGGAGCGGGAGGGCCTTCTCTGGCAGATACGCAGTATTTT	CATSRARGAGGPSLADTQYF
TRBV7-6	few	NA	TRBJ2-7	TGTGCCAGCAGCTTAGTTCCCCACGAGCAGTACTTC	CASSLVPHEQYF
TRBV27	NA	NA	TRBJ2-1	TGTGCCAGCAGTTTAATGGGGGCCAATGAGCAGTTCTTC	CASSLMGANEQFF
TRBV7-6	NA	TRBD2	TRBJ2-7	TGTGCCAGCAGCCCGGGTTGGGAGGGGCCGAACTACGAGCAGTACTTC	CASSPGWEGPNYEQYF
TRBV27	NA	NA	TRBJ2-7	TGTGCCAGCAGTAATCGTAGTCTGTCCTACGAGCAGTACTTC	CASSNRSLSYEQYF
TRBV7-9	NA	NA	TRBJ2-7	TGTGCCAGCAATGCCGAGAGCTACGAGCAGTACTTC	CASNAESYEQYF
TRBV11-2	NA	TRBD2	TRBJ2-3	TGTGCCAGCATCCCTCGGGGGGGAGATACGCAGTATTTT	CASIPRGGDTQYF
TRBV9	NA	TRBD1	TRBJ1-4	TGTGCCAGCAGCGTATCCGGGACAGCCGATGAAAAACTGTTTTTT	CASSVSGTADEKLFF
TRBV11-2	NA	TRBD1	TRBJ1-1	TGTGCCAGCAGCCTAAGGGACAGGGCAAACACTGAAGCTTTCTTT	CASSLRDRANTEAFF
TRBV16	NA	NA	TRBJ1-2	TGTGCCAGCAGCCAATGGTCAGGGACGGATGGCTACACCTTC	CASSQWSGTDGYTF
TRBV27	once	NA	TRBJ2-3	TGTGCCAGCAGTTCCACGCTCGGGAGCACAGATACGCAGTATTTT	CASSSTLGSTDTQYF
TRBV14	NA	TRBD1	TRBJ1-1	TGTGCCAGCAGCCAGGCACCTCCCTACAGGGGGCGCGACACTGAAGCTTTCTTT	CASSQAPPYRGRDTEAFF
TRBV28	NA	NA	TRBJ2-7	TGTGCCAGCAGTTTATACCCAGGGTACGAGCAGTACTTC	CASSLYPGYEQYF
TRBV6-5	NA	NA	TRBJ2-5	TGTGCCAGCAGTCAGGCTTTCCAAGAGACCCAGTACTTC	CASSQAFQETQYF
TRBV13	NA	NA	TRBJ2-7	TGTGCCAGCAGCCCACCGGGTCTCAAATCGCTGTACTTC	CASSPPGLKSLYF
TRBV5-8	NA	NA	TRBJ2-7	TGTGCCAGCAGCTACAGGGAGGGCGAGCAGTACTTC	CASSYREGEQYF
TRBV4-1	NA	TRBD2	TRBJ2-2	TGCGCCAGCAGCCAGCGGGCGATACTAGCGGGAGTCACCGGGGAGCTGTTTTTT	CASSQRAILAGVTGELFF
TRBV9	NA	TRBD2	TRBJ2-7	TGTGCCAGCAGCGCGGGGACTACCGACTACGAGCAGTACTTC	CASSAGTTDYEQYF
TRBV7-9	NA	NA	TRBJ2-7	TGTGCCAGCAGCTCCACGCGGCCTGACGAGCAGTACTTC	CASSSTRPDEQYF
TRBV5-6	NA	NA	TRBJ2-7	TGTGCGAGCGGAGACCAAGCCTCCTACGAGCAGTACTTC	CASGDQASYEQYF
TRBV2	NA	TRBD1	TRBJ1-1	TGTGCCAGCAGTGACGGGACAGGGTACACTGAAGCTTTCTTT	CASSDGTGYTEAFF
TRBV10-2	NA	NA	TRBJ2-7	TGCGCCAGCGGCATTAGCGAGCAGTACTTC	CASGISEQYF
TRBV27	NA	NA	TRBJ2-1	TGTGCCCGATTAGTCCTACCCTACAATGAGCAGTTCTTC	CARLVLPYNEQFF
TRBV27	NA	TRBD1	TRBJ1-4	TGTGCCAGCAGGCCCCGACAGGGGTATAATGAAAAACTGTTTTTT	CASRPRQGYNEKLFF
TRBV6-1	NA	NA	TRBJ1-1	TGTGCCAGCAGTGAAAGTATAGGGGGTCGGATGAACACTGAAGCTTTCTTT	CASSESIGGRMNTEAFF
TRBV11-1	NA	NA	TRBJ2-7	TGTGCCAGCAGCTTAGAGGTTCTAGATAGCTACGAGCAGTACTTC	CASSLEVLDSYEQYF
TRBV19	NA	NA	TRBJ2-7	TGTGCCAGTAGTATAGGGCAGAGCCTCTCCTACGAGCAGTACTTC	CASSIGQSLSYEQYF
TRBV7-2	NA	TRBD1	TRBJ2-5	TGTGCCAGCAGCTTAGCGCTATTGGGACAGGGGAGGGAGACCCAGTACTTC	CASSLALLGQGRETQYF
TRBV6-6	NA	NA	TRBJ1-1	TGTGCCAGCAGTTACTGGGAGGTGAAGGGACTTGAAGCTTTCTTT	CASSYWEVKGLEAFF
TRBV7-3	NA	NA	TRBJ2-1	TGTGCCAGCAGCCTCGGAGGGCACATTGCCTACAATGAGCAGTTCTTC	CASSLGGHIAYNEQFF